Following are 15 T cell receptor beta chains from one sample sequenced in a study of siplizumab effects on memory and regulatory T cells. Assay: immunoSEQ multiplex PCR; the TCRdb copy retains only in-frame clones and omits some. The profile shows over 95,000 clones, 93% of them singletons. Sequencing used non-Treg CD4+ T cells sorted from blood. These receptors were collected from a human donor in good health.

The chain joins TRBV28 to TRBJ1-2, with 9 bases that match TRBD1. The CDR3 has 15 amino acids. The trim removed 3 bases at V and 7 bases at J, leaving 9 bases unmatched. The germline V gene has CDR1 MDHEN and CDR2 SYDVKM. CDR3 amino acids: CASSLPLIQGAGYTF. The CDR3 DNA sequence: TGTGCCAGCAGTTTGCCCCTAATACAGGGGGCTGGCTACACCTTC.

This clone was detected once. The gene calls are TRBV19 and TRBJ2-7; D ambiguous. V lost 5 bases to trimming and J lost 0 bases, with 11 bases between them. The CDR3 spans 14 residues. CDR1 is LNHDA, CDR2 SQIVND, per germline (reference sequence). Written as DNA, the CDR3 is TGTGCCAGTAGTCAACCTTTGACCTCCTACGAGCAGTACTTC. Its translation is CASSQPLTSYEQYF.

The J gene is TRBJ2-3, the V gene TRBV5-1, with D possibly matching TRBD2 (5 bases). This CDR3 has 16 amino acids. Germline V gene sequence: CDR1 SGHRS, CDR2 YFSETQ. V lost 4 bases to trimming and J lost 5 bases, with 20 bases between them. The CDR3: CASSPNEPSAGDTQYF. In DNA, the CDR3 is TGCGCCAGCAGCCCCAATGAGCCCTCCGCGGGAGATACGCAGTATTTT.

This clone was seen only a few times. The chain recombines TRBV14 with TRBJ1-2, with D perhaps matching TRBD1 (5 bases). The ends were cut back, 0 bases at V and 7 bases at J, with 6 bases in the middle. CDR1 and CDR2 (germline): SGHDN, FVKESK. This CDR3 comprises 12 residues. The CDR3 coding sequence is TGTGCCAGCAGCCAAGACAGGGTTGGCTACACCTTC. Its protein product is CASSQDRVGYTF.

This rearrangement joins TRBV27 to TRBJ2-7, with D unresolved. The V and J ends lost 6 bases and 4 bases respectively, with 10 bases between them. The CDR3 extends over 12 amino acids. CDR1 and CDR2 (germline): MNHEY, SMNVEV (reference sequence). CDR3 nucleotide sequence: TGTGCCAGCAGGCCTCTAGGGTACGAGCAGTACTTC. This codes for CASRPLGYEQYF.

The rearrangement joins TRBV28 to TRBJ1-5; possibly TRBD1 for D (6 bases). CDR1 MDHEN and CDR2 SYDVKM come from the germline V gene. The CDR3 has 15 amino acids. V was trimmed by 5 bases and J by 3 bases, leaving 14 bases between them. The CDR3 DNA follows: TGTGCCAGCAGTCCCATAGGGGGATTCAATCAGCCCCAGCATTTT. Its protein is CASSPIGGFNQPQHF.

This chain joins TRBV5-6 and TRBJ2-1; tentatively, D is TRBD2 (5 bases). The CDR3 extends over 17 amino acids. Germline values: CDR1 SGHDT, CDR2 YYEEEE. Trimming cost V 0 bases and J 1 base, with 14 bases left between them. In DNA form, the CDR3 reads TGTGCCAGCAGCTTGGTAAACATCTGGGAGTCCTACAATGAGCAGTTCTTC. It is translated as CASSLVNIWESYNEQFF.

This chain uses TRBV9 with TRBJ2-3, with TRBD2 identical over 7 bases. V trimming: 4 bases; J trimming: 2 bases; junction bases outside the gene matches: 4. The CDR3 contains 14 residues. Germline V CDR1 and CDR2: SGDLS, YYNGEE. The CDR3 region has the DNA TGTGCCAGCAGCTTTCGACTAGCCACAGATACGCAGTATTTT. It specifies CASSFRLATDTQYF.

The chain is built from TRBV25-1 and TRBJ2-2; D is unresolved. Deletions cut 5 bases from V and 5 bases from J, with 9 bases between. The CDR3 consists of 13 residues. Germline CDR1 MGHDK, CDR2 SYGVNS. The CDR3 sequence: CASSLSWTGELFF. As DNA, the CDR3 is TGTGCCAGCAGTTTGAGTTGGACCGGGGAGCTGTTTTTT.

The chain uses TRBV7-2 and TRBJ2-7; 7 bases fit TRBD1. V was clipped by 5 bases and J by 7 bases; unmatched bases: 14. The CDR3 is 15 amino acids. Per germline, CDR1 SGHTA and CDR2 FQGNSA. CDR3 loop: CASSKGQDRPWEQYF. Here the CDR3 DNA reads TGTGCCAGCAGCAAAGGACAGGACCGCCCGTGGGAGCAGTACTTC.

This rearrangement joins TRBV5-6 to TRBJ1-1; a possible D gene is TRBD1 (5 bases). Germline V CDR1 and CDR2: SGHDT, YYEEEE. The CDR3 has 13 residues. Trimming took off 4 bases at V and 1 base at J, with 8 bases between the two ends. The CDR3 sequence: CASSPGANTEAFF. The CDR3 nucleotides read TGTGCCAGCAGCCCCGGGGCGAACACTGAAGCTTTCTTT.

CDR3: CASSSRASGGFSTDTQYF. The CDR3 coding sequence is TGTGCCAGCAGCTCCCGGGCTAGCGGGGGCTTCAGCACAGATACGCAGTATTTT. V usage is TRBV13 and J usage is TRBJ2-3; 10 nucleotides line up with TRBD2. The CDR3 is 18 residues long. V was pared by 4 bases and J by 0 bases, with 10 bases of the junction left unmatched. Germline V CDR1 and CDR2: PRHDT, FYEKMQ (reference sequence).

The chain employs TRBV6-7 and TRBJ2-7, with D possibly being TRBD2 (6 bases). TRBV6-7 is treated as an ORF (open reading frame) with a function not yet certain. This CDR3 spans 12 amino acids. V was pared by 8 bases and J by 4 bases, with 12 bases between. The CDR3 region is CASGRRVYEQYF. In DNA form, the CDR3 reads TGTGCCAGCGGCCGGAGGGTTTACGAGCAGTACTTC.

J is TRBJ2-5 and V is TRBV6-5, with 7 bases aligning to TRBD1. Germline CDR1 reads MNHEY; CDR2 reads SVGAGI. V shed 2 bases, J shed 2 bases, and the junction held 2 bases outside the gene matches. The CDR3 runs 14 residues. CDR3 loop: CASSYGGQQETQYF. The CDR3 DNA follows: TGTGCCAGCAGTTACGGGGGACAGCAAGAGACCCAGTACTTC.

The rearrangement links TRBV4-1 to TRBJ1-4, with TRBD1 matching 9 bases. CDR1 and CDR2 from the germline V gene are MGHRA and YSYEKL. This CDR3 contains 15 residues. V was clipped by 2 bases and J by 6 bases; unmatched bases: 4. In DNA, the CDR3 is TGCGCCAGCAGCCAACCCGGGACAGGGTATGAAAAACTGTTTTTT. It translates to CASSQPGTGYEKLFF.